This T cell receptor beta chain stems from a study of T cells after yellow fever vaccination. As for the study in general: SMART-Seq v4 Ultra Low Input prepared libraries from low-cell fractions.

Whole-study results and caveats: FACS-sorted repertoires could harbor abundant contaminating bulk-population clonotypes. Most clones from primary vaccination resurfaced after the booster (96% CD4, 88% CD8).

TCRdb analysed the 5' RACE reads with MiXCR anew, one entry per CDR3 protein. The sample includes 550,000 or so distinct CDR3 sequences, approximately 21% of them seen just once. Worth noting for this clonotype: Its antigen is undetermined.

The receptor's source is a man younger than 45 who received the YFV17D yellow fever vaccine. Sequencing was performed on PBMCs, taken 15 days after the yellow fever booster vaccination.

The CDR3 region has the DNA TGTGCCAGCGCGACTAGCGATGAGCAGTACTTC. It is translated as CASATSDEQYF. The gene calls are TRBV7-9 and TRBJ2-7; TRBD2 matches at 8 bases. The CDR3 has 11 amino acids. Germline CDR1 is SEHNR and CDR2 is FQNEAQ (reference sequence). V dropped 8 bases and J dropped 7; count of bases not matched to a gene: 4.